Presented here are 8 T cell receptor beta chains from one specimen sequenced in a study of blood T cell repertoires in COVID-19. Method: immunoSEQ multiplex PCR; TCRdb's copy keeps in-frame clones and lacks some. The sample comprises roughly 180,000 clones, 79% of which are singletons, and approximately 7.7% rests with the top ten. The sequencing sample was made of peripheral blood. These receptors originate from a woman aged 55-69 years with COVID-19, enrolled during active disease.

The chain couples TRBV5-4 to TRBJ1-3; a possible D gene is TRBD1 (6 bases). Germline lookup yields CDR1 SGHNT and CDR2 YYREEE (reference sequence). V was trimmed by 2 bases and J by 4 bases, leaving 13 bases between them. There are 15 residues in the CDR3. CDR3 amino acids: CASSFDWGGGNTIYF. DNA of the CDR3: TGTGCCAGCAGCTTCGATTGGGGGGGCGGAAACACCATATATTTT.

This clone has more than one count but fewer than ten. DNA for the CDR3: TGTGCCAGTAGTAACCTAGCGGATAGCTCCTACGAGCAGTACTTC. Encoded protein: CASSNLADSSYEQYF. J is TRBJ2-7 and V is TRBV19; 7 bases fit TRBD2. Germline assignment: CDR1 LNHDA and CDR2 SQIVND (reference sequence). J was trimmed by 0 bases and V by 4 bases; bases with no gene match: 6. The CDR3 totals 15 residues.

The chain combines TRBV19 with TRBJ2-5; TRBD2 matches 10 bases. The trim removed 5 bases at V and 5 bases at J, leaving 5 bases unmatched. This CDR3 has 14 residues. The V gene's germline CDR1 is LNHDA and CDR2 SQIVND (reference sequence). The CDR3 DNA reads TGTGCCAGTAGTGGGTCTAGCGGGGGTGAGACCCAGTACTTC. Protein sequence: CASSGSSGGETQYF.

This clone came up once. The V gene is TRBV19, the J gene TRBJ2-2, with D possibly being TRBD2 (5 bases). The CDR3 is 14 amino acids. Between the trimmed V and J ends, which lost 6 bases and 4 bases, there was a span of 12 bases. Germline CDR1 reads LNHDA; CDR2 reads SQIVND (reference sequence). Here the CDR3 DNA reads TGTGCCAGTAGCCCTCGGGGTACCACCGGGGAGCTGTTTTTT. Its protein is CASSPRGTTGELFF.

The gene calls are TRBV5-1 and TRBJ1-6; D might be TRBD1 (5 bases). The V end lost 0 bases, the J end lost 6 bases, and 13 bases lay between the germline ends. Looked up from germline, CDR1 is SGHRS and CDR2 is YFSETQ. The CDR3 sequence is 16 residues long. The CDR3 region has the DNA TGCGCCAGCAGCTTGGGACAGCCTGACCGTAATTCACCCCTCCACTTT. Amino acid sequence: CASSLGQPDRNSPLHF.

The chain combines TRBV10-3 with TRBJ1-5; D not resolved. This CDR3 contains 13 residues. CDR1 ENHRY and CDR2 SYGVKD come from the germline V gene. Trimming shortened V by 4 bases and J by 5 bases, and 9 bases separated the two germline ends. DNA for the CDR3: TGTGCCATCAGTGGTGGGGAGGATCAGCCCCAGCATTTT. This codes for CAISGGEDQPQHF.

The rearrangement links TRBV5-1 to TRBJ2-6, with 13 bases matching TRBD2. The CDR3 sequence is 19 residues long. From germline, CDR1 is SGHRS and CDR2 YFSETQ. The V gene end was trimmed by 0 bases and the J gene end by 4 bases; junction bases not matched to a gene: 7. The CDR3 DNA sequence: TGCGCCAGCAGCTTGGACGGGACTAGCGGGACGAAAGGGGCCAACGTCCTGACTTTC. It translates to CASSLDGTSGTKGANVLTF. Looking up the rest from reference TRBV5-1 and TRBJ2-6 gives the full variable domain: KAGVTQTPRYLIKTRGQQVTLSCSPISGHRSVSWYQQTPGQGLQFLFEYFSETQRNKGNFPGRFSGRQFSNSRSEMNVSTLELGDSALYLCASSLDGTSGTKGANVLTFGAGSRLTVL.

This clone appeared many times. The V call is TRBV7-2, the J call TRBJ2-1, with a possible D match to TRBD2 (6 bases). V lost 2 bases and J lost 7, with 12 bases in between. Germline V gives CDR1 SGHTA, CDR2 FQGNSA. The CDR3 runs to 14 residues. The CDR3 here is CASSLRLARNEQFF. The CDR3 DNA reads TGTGCCAGCAGCTTAAGGCTAGCGAGGAATGAGCAGTTCTTC.